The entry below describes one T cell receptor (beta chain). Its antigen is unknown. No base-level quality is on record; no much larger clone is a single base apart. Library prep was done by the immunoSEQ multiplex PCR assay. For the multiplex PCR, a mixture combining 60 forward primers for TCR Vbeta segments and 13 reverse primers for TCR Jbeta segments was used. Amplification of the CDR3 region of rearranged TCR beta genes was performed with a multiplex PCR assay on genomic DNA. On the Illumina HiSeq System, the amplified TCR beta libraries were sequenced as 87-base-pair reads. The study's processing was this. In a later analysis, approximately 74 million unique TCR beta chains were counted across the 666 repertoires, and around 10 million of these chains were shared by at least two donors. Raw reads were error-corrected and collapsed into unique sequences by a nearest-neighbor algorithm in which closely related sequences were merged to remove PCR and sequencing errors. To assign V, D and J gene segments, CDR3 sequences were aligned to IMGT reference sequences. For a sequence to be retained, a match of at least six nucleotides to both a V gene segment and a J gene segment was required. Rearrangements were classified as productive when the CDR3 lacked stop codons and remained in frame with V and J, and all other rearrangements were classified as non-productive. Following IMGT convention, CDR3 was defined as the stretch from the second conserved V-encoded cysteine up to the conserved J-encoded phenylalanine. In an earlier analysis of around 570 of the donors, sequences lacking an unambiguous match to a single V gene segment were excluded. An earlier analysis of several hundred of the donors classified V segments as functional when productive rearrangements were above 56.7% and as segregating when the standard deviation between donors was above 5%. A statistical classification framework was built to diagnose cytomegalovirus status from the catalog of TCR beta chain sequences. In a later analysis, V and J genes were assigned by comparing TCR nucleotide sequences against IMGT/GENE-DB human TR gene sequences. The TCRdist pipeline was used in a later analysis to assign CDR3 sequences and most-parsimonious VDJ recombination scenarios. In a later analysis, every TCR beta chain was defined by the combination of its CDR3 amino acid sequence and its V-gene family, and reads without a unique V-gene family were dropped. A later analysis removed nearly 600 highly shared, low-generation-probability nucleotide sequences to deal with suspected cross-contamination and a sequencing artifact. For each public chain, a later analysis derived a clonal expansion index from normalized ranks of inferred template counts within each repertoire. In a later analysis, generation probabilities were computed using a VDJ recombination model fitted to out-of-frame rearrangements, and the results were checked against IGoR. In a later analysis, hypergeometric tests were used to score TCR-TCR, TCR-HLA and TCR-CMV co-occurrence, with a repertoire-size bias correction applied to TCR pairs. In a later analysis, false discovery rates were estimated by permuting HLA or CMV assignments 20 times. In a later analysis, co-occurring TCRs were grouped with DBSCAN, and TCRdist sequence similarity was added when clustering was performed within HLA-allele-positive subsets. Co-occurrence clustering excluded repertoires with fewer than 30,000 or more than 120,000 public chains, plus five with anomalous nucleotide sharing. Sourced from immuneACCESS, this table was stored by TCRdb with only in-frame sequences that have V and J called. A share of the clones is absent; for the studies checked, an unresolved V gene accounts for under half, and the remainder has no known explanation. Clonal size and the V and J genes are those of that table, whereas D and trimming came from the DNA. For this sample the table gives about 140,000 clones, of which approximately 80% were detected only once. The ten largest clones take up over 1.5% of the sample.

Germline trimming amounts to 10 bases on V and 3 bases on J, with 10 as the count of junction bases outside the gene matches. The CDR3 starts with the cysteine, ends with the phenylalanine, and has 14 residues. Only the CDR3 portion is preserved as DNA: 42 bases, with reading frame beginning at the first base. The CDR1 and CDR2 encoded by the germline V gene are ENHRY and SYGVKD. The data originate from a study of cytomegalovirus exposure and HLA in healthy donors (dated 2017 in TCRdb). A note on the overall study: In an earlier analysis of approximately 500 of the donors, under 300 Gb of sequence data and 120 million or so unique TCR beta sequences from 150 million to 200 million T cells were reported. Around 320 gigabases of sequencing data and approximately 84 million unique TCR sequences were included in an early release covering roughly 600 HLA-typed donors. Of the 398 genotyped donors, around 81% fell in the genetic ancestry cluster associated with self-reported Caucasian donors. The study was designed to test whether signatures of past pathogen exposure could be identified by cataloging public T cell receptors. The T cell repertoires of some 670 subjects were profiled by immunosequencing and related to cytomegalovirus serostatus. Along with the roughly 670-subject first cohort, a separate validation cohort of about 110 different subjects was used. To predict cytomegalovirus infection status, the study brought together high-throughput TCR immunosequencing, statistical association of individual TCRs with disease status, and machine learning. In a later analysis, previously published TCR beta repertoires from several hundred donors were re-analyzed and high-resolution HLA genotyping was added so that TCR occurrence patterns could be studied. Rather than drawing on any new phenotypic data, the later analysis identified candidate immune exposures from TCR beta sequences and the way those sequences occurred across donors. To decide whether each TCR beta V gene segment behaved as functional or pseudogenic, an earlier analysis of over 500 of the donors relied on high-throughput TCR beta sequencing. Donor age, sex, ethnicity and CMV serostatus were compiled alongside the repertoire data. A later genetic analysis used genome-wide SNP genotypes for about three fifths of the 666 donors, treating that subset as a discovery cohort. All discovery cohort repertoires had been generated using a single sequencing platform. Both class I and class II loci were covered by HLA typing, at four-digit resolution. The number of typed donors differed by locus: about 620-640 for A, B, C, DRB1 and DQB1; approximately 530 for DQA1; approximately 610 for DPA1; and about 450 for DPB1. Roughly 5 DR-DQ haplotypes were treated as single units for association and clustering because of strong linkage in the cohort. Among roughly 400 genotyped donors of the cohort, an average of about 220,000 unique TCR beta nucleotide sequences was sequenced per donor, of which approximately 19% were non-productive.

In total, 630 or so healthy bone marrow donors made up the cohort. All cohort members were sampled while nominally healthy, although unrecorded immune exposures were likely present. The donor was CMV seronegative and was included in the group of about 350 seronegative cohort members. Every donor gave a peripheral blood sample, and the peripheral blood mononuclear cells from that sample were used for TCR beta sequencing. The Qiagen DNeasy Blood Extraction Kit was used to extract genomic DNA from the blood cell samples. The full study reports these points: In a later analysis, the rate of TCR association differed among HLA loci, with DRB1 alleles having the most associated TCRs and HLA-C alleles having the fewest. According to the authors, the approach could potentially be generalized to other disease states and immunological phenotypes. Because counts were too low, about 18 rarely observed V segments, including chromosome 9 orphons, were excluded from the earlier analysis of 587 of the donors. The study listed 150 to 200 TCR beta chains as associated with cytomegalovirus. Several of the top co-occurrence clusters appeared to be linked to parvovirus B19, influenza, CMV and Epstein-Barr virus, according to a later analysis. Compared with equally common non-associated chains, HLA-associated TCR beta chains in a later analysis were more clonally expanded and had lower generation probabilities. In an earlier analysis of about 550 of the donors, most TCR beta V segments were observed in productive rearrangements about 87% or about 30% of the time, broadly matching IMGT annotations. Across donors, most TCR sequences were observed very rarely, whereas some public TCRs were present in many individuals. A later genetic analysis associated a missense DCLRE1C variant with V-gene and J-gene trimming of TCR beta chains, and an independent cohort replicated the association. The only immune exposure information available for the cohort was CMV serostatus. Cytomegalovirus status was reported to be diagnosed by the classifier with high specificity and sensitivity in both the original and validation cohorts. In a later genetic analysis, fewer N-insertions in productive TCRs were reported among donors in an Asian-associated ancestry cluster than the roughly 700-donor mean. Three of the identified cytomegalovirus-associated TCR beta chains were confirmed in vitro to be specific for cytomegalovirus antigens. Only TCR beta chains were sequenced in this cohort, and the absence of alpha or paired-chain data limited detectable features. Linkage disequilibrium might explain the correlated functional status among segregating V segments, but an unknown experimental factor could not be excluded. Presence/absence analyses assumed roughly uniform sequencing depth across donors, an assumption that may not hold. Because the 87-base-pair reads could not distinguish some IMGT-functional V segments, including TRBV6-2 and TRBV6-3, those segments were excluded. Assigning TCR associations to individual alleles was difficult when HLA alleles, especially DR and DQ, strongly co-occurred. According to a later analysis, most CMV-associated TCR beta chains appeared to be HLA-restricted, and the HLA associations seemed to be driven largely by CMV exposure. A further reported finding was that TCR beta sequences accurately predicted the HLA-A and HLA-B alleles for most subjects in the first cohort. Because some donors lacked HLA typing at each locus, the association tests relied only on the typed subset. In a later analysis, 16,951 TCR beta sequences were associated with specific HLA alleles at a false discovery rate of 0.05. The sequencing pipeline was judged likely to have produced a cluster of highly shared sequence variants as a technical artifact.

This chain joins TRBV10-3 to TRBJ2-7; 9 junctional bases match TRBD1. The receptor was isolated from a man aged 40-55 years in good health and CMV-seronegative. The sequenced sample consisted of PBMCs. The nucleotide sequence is TGTGCCACCGGAGGAGGGACAGGGATCTACGAGCAGTACTTC. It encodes CATGGGTGIYEQYF.